This TCR beta chain was sequenced in a study of Ad26.COV2.S vaccination and SARS-CoV-2 variants. Study-level background: By the intramuscular route, Ad26.COV2.S was given once, or twice 56 days apart. Study conclusions and caveats: Vaccinees showed greater spike-specific TCR breadth than placebo recipients. There was a possibility that the TCR breadth and depth analyses underestimated total T cell responses.

Clones were read by immunoSEQ multiplex PCR, and TCRdb kept only the in-frame ones, dropping some. The sample lists roughly 350,000 clones; roughly 91% were seen once. Note on this clone: Antigen unknown.

Treatment indicated: some 20 received Ad26.COV2.S at low or high dose, single or two shots; 5 received placebo; per-sample allocation not given. Sampling happened 63 days after the first vaccine or placebo injection. Participants' vaccine, an Ad26 vector, delivered Wuhan-strain SARS-CoV-2 spike. CDR3 length: 16 residues. Germline CDR1 and CDR2: SGHRS and YFSETQ. V lost 4 bases, J lost 1 base, and 14 bases lay in between. This material consisted of peripheral blood, taken in a trial of Ad26.COV2.S vaccine versus placebo. V gene TRBV5-1 combines with J gene TRBJ2-2; D call uncertain. This clonotype was sampled from a person aged 18-65 years who received the Ad26.COV2.S COVID-19 vaccine or a placebo. CDR3 sequence reads: CASSPLLRQNTGELFF. For the CDR3, the DNA is TGCGCCAGCAGCCCCTTACTCCGACAGAACACCGGGGAGCTGTTTTTT.